This TCR beta chain was identified during a study of blood T cells in healthy people across ages (dated by TCRdb to 2015 to 2017). A note on the overall study: In model experiments, template switching captured about one uniquely barcoded TCR beta cDNA molecule for every two T cells. The donors were split into four age groups: young (average around 16 years), middle-aged (about 40), aged (more than 55) and long-lived (roughly 86). To avoid experimental bias, donors of different ages were distributed randomly across sequencing lanes. The study analyzed two additional independent replicas of 1 million unique cDNA reads from the same blood draw for two donors, one aged 18 to 30 and one aged 80 or older. Age-related changes in TCR beta repertoire diversity were measured in the study by deep sequencing normalized with unique cDNA molecular identifiers. Here is what the overall study found, with its caveats: There was a strong correlation between observed TCR beta diversity and the percentage of naive T cells measured by flow cytometry. Since profiling was done on bulk unsorted PBMCs, naive and antigen-experienced compartments could not be conclusively compared. The CMV infection status of donors was not known, potentially confounding age-related changes in expanded clonotypes. Observed TCR beta diversity per million T cells fell roughly linearly with age, and a significant reduction was already apparent by age around 40. Estimates of total diversity from one million sequenced T cells were regarded as lower bounds and underestimates. Compared with the aged group, the long-lived group had more naive CD4+ T cells, fewer expanded clones and increased TCR diversity, a pattern suggesting age selection.

Library generation was performed with 5' RACE. The listed sequencing device is Illumina HiSeq 2500. The second PCR ran for about 6 to 12 cycles and used a J-beta primer mix along with a sample-barcoded 5' primer. A unique molecular identifier was introduced onto each TCR beta cDNA molecule by a template-switch 5' adaptor carrying 12 random nucleotides. Each sample yielded at least 2.5 million CDR3-containing paired-end reads. All of the RNA was converted into first-strand cDNA using the Mint cDNA synthesis kit, with a TRBC-specific oligonucleotide serving as the primer. All cDNA was treated with uracil-DNA glycosylase and then went through a first 18-cycle PCR with the universal primers M1SS and BC2_uni_R. Turning to the authors' computational methods: For normalization, 1 million high-quality reads, each with a distinct molecular identifier, were randomly selected from each sample. Reads with shared molecular identifiers were discarded instead of being binned into consensus sequences. MiTCR, run with a Q25 quality threshold and the strictest error-elimination algorithm, handled CDR3 identification, clonotype clustering and error correction. A nonparametric unseen species model with Euler transformation was used to estimate a lower bound on total TCR beta diversity. The public reads were reanalyzed by TCRdb: fastp trimming at Q25, MiXCR alignment, in-frame beta chains only. Here each entry gathers all rows of one CDR3 protein and keeps the most common genes and DNA. TCRdb's processing, not the authors', yielded these V and J calls. Present in this sample are roughly 790,000 distinct CDR3 sequences, approximately 43% of which were seen just once. The top ten constitute around 20% of the sample.

Systemically healthy Caucasian individuals from Russia, some 40 in total and aged about 6 to 95 years, were included as donors. Ten milliliters of peripheral blood were drawn from each donor into EDTA-treated Vacutainer tubes. PBMCs were isolated by Ficoll-Paque density-gradient centrifugation, with at least 6 million obtained per sample. Trizol reagent was used to extract total RNA from the PBMCs, yielding at least 5 micrograms per sample. The percentages of naive CD45RAhigh/CD27high T cells were determined by flow cytometry on a PBMC aliquot from every donor. As for this clonotype: The antigen it recognizes is unknown. Base qualities were left out, and no much larger clone turns up one base away.

V drops 6 bases and J drops 1 base, leaving 6 bases in between. The CDR3 spans 11 residues, from the cysteine through the phenylalanine. This entry keeps only the CDR3 DNA: 33 bases, framed from base 1. CDR1 SQVTM and CDR2 ANQGSEA were looked up in the germline V gene. The sequence derives from a woman aged 60-70 years in good health. Input material: blood. The chain links TRBV29-1 with TRBJ1-2; no D gene call is confident. The nucleotide sequence reads as follows: TGCAGCGTGTTCTTTAACTATGGCTACACCTTC. Its protein reads: CSVFFNYGYTF.